This record concerns one T cell receptor (beta chain) sequence. This sample was included in a study of identical twins. MiXCR was run by TCRdb on the 5' RACE reads, yielding one entry per CDR3 protein. This sample carries roughly 190,000 distinct CDR3 sequences, approximately 15% of them seen once, and the ten largest clones take 40%. V lost 0 bases and J lost 0, with 10 bases in between. The germline gives CDR1 SGDLS, CDR2 YYNGEE. The CDR3 is made up of 15 amino acids. The same specimen was also included in a second study, on T cells expressing NK-cell markers.

V and J are TRBV9 and TRBJ2-7; D unclear. This receptor was identified in a woman between 18 and 29 years old in good health. Sequencing was performed on CD8+ T cells sorted from blood. In DNA, the CDR3 is TGTGCCAGCAGCGTAGGGTCAATTAGCTCCTACGAGCAGTACTTC. Translating it yields CASSVGSISSYEQYF.